The rows below give T cell receptor beta chains drawn from one sample of a study of Ad26.COV2.S vaccination and SARS-CoV-2 variants. The assay was immunoSEQ multiplex PCR, and TCRdb's table has in-frame clones only and misses some. The table includes some 290,000 clones, roughly 80% detected once. The sample consisted of peripheral blood, taken in a trial of Ad26.COV2.S vaccine versus placebo. These receptors originate from a person aged 18 to 65 who received the Ad26.COV2.S COVID-19 vaccine or a placebo. The CDR3 runs from the conserved cysteine through the conserved F or W. D genes are given only for firm matches. Clone size is not always given. Where it is, it says once, few, many or a class for expanded clones.

clone_size,j_call,v_call,d_call,cdr3_nt,cdr3_aa
few,TRBJ2-3,TRBV19,-,TGTGCCAGTAGTATTGGGGCTAGCACAGATACGCAGTATTTT,CASSIGASTDTQYF
-,TRBJ2-3,TRBV13,-,TGTGCCAGCAGCTTAGGTGGGGGGAATACGCAGTATTTT,CASSLGGGNTQYF
-,TRBJ2-7,TRBV4-2,TRBD1,TGTGCCAGCAGCCAAGTGGGACAGGGGGACGCCTACGAGCAGTACTTC,CASSQVGQGDAYEQYF
-,TRBJ2-1,TRBV6-5,-,TGTGCCAGCAGTTACGGGACCCTTCAAACGCAGTTCTTC,CASSYGTLQTQFF
-,TRBJ1-3,TRBV4-1,-,TGCGCCAGCCCCAGGAAAGGAGGGTCTGGAAACACCATATATTTT,CASPRKGGSGNTIYF
-,TRBJ1-2,TRBV9,-,TGTGCCAGCAGCCCTGACAGGAACTATGGCTACACCTTC,CASSPDRNYGYTF
-,TRBJ1-6,TRBV5-5,-,TGTGCCAGCAGAATGTATAATTCACCCCTCCACTTT,CASRMYNSPLHF
-,TRBJ1-1,TRBV27,-,TGTGCCAGCAGTCCCCACGCGGGGAACACTGAAGCTTTCTTT,CASSPHAGNTEAFF
-,TRBJ1-2,TRBV19,-,TGTGCCAGTAGTATTACCGCCGACCGGCTCTATGGCTACACCTTC,CASSITADRLYGYTF
once,TRBJ2-7,TRBV29-1,-,TGCAGCGTTGCTGGCAGGGAGAACGAGCAGTACTTC,CSVAGRENEQYF
-,TRBJ1-1,TRBV3-1/TRBV3-2,-,TGTGCCAGCAGCCAATGGTGGAGGACTGAAGCTTTCTTT,CASSQWWRTEAFF
-,TRBJ1-1,TRBV5-1,-,TGCGCCAGCAGCTTGGTACAGGGTGGGCCCCCGGGTCTTGCTTTCTTT,CASSLVQGGPPGLAFF
-,TRBJ2-1,TRBV14,-,TGTGCCAGCAGCCAAGATCTCAGTAGGGGTCGGTTCTTC,CASSQDLSRGRFF
-,TRBJ2-7,TRBV18,-,TGTGCCAGCTCACCACCCTTCCCAGGACGGTACGAGCAGTACTTC,CASSPPFPGRYEQYF
-,TRBJ2-7,TRBV7-2,TRBD2,TGTGCCAGCAGGAGCGGGACTGGGTCCTACGAGCAGTACTTC,CASRSGTGSYEQYF